The 16 T cell receptor beta chains below all came from one sample that was sequenced in a study of regulatory T cells in long-lasting Graves disease. For TCR beta, libraries came from iRepertoire HTBI primers and Arm-PCR of CDR3 regions. Using its own MiXCR run on the multiplex PCR reads, TCRdb lists one record per CDR3 protein. The sample shows around 480,000 distinct CDR3 sequences, roughly 15% of them seen only once. Time point indicated: newly diagnosed GD, antithyroid drugs for less than 3 months. Researchers made the TCR library from RNA that was extracted from PBMCs. These data are also associated with another study on T cells in Graves' hyperthyroidism and ophthalmopathy.

The sequenced sample was peripheral blood mononuclear cells (PBMCs), obtained at new diagnosis, from a patient treated with antithyroid drugs. These receptors were collected from a woman aged 35 to 59 with Graves disease.

The sample holds many counts of this clonotype. The chain has TRBV6-1 and TRBJ2-2; no definite D call. The germline V and J ends were trimmed by 7 bases and 0 bases, with 12 bases remaining between them. CDR1 is MNHNS and CDR2 is SASEGT in the germline V gene. The length of the CDR3 is 15 residues. The CDR3 loop is CASIPVGANTGELFF. The CDR3 nucleotides are TGTGCCAGCATCCCTGTCGGCGCGAACACCGGGGAGCTGTTTTTT.

CDR3: CASRKTGYQPQHF. DNA for the CDR3: TGTGCCAGCAGAAAGACAGGGTATCAGCCCCAGCATTTT. The V call is TRBV27, the J call TRBJ1-5, with 7 bases aligning to TRBD1. The J segment lost 5 bases and the V segment lost 6 bases, leaving 4 bases of the junction unmatched. CDR1 and CDR2 (germline): MNHEY, SMNVEV (reference sequence). The CDR3 runs to 13 residues.

A note on this clonotype: A much larger clone lies one base from this, so it may be a read error. This chain joins TRBV7-3 and TRBJ2-5; D possibly corresponds to TRBD1 (6 bases). This CDR3 region has 14 residues. Per the germline V gene, CDR1 is SGHTA and CDR2 is FQGTGA. The DNA of the CDR3 is TGTGCCAGCGGCTTCAGGGGTATGGAAGAGACCCAGTACTTC. Its protein product is CASGFRGMEETQYF.

The chain carries TRBV5-1 and TRBJ2-5; tentatively, D is TRBD1 (7 bases). This CDR3 contains 15 residues. From germline, CDR1 is SGHRS and CDR2 YFSETQ. V was pared by 4 bases and J by 4 bases, with 17 bases between. CDR3 sequence (DNA): TGCGCCAGCAGCCCGGGAGACAGGGTGTCAGAGACCCAGTACTTC. Translating it yields CASSPGDRVSETQYF.

About this clonotype: A much larger clone lies one base from this, so it may be a read error. The rearrangement uses TRBV6-2 or TRBV6-3 and TRBJ2-5, with 8 bases fitting TRBD2. Germline lookup yields CDR1 MNHEY and CDR2 SVGEGT. CDR3 length: 13 residues. Unmatched junction bases numbered 1, after V lost 2 bases and J lost 5 bases. CDR3 residues: CASSYTGGETQYF. The DNA for the CDR3 is TGTGCCAGCAGTTACACGGGGGGGGAGACCCAGTACTTC.

This clonotype was counted a few times. CDR3 nucleotides: TGTGCCAGTAGAAGCGAGGGAAATCAGCCCCAGCATTTT. This encodes CASRSEGNQPQHF. This chain connects TRBV19 to TRBJ1-5; D remains ambiguous. Germline loops: CDR1 LNHDA, CDR2 SQIVND (reference sequence). The CDR3 consists of 13 residues. The V end was cut by 6 bases, the J end by 4 bases, with 10 bases between.

In its sample, this clonotype was seen many times. The chain links TRBV18 to TRBJ1-5, with 9 bases identical to TRBD1. CDR1 and CDR2 (germline): KGHSH, LQKENI. The V segment lost 2 bases and the J segment 1 base; nucleotides outside the gene matches: 3. The CDR3 consists of 16 residues. CDR3 region: CASSPGTGISNQPQHF. The CDR3 DNA is TGTGCCAGCTCACCAGGGACAGGGATAAGCAATCAGCCCCAGCATTTT.

This clonotype was recorded many times. One end of the junction is discordant with germline, which a read error may explain. V is TRBV5-1 and J is TRBJ1-5; D gene unclear. Germline V gene sequence: CDR1 SGHRS, CDR2 YFSETQ. The CDR3 runs 14 residues. The CDR3 loop is CASSLGGNNQPQHF. The CDR3 nucleotides are TGTGCCAGCAGCTTAGGAGGCAACAATCAGCCCCAGCATTTT.

For this clonotype: With a much larger clone just one base away, this may be a read error. V and J are TRBV28 and TRBJ1-1; D is unclear. This CDR3 is built from 14 residues. Germline V gives CDR1 MDHEN, CDR2 SYDVKM. The CDR3 loop is CASSSVGLRTEAIF. The CDR3 nucleotides are TGTGCCAGCAGTTCAGTTGGGCTTAGGACTGAAGCTATCTTT.

The chain has TRBV10-3 and TRBJ2-2, with unresolved D. Trimming stripped 3 bases from V and 2 bases from J, with 7 bases between. This CDR3 contains 14 residues. The V gene's germline CDR1 is ENHRY and CDR2 SYGVKD. CDR3 sequence reads: CAISDSVNTGELFF. The DNA for the CDR3 is TGTGCCATCAGTGATTCAGTTAACACCGGGGAGCTGTTTTTT.

This clonotype has a count of ten or more. The chain uses TRBV7-2 and TRBJ2-7, with 7 bases identical to TRBD1. Germline V gives CDR1 SGHTA, CDR2 FQGNSA. With 5 bases clipped from V and 1 base from J, the junction kept 5 bases outside the gene matches. The CDR3 has 14 residues. CDR3 sequence: CASSPDRASYEQYF. DNA of the CDR3: TGTGCCAGCAGCCCCGACAGGGCTTCCTACGAGCAGTACTTC.

The chain is built from TRBV12-5 and TRBJ1-6; D gene ambiguous. The germline V gene has CDR1 LGHNT and CDR2 FRNRAP. Trimming stripped 3 bases from V and 10 bases from J, with 22 bases between. This CDR3 contains 17 residues. The CDR3 DNA reads TGTGCTAGTGGTTTTTTGGTGGGTTTGGGAGTGGAATCACCCCTCCACTTT. Amino acids: CASGFLVGLGVESPLHF.

This clonotype was observed many times. The J gene is TRBJ2-3, the V gene TRBV12-3 or TRBV12-4; D is perhaps TRBD2 (6 bases). The CDR3 runs to 13 residues. The V gene lost 7 bases and the J gene lost 5 bases, with 13 bases spanning the gap. This CDR3 is CASTGLARDTQYF. For the CDR3, the DNA is TGTGCCAGCACGGGGCTAGCGAGAGATACGCAGTATTTT.

The chain combines TRBV30 with TRBJ2-7; possibly TRBD1 for D (6 bases). V lost 2 bases to trimming and J lost 5 bases, with 16 bases between them. Germline lookup yields CDR1 GTSNPN and CDR2 SVGIG (reference sequence). The CDR3 is 14 amino acids. In nucleotides, the CDR3 is TGTGCCTGGAGTCAGGGGCCGCGGGTCCACGAGCAGTACTTC. Translation gives CAWSQGPRVHEQYF.

This clonotype was detected a few times. The V call is TRBV5-1, the J call TRBJ2-1; D perhaps matches TRBD1 (7 bases). Deletions cut 0 bases from V and 3 bases from J, with 13 bases between. Germline V CDR1 and CDR2: SGHRS, YFSETQ. The CDR3 totals 16 residues. The CDR3 region is CASSLGQGGFYNEQFF. The CDR3 DNA reads TGCGCCAGCAGCTTGGGACAGGGAGGTTTCTACAATGAGCAGTTCTTC.

This clonotype was seen a handful of times. The V and J genes are TRBV7-3 and TRBJ2-2; 7 nucleotides align to TRBD1. Trimming took 0 bases from V and 5 from J; bases not matched to a gene: 9. The CDR3 contains 17 residues. Germline V CDR1 and CDR2: SGHTA, FQGTGA. CDR3 nucleotides: TGTGCCAGCAGCTTAACGGGGGACAGTGGCAAGACCGGGGAGCTGTTTTTT. It encodes CASSLTGDSGKTGELFF. The full variable domain, completed using reference TRBV7-3 and TRBJ2-2, is GAGVSQTPSNKVTEKGKYVELRCDPISGHTALYWYRQSLGQGPEFLIYFQGTGAADDSGLPNDRFFAVRPEGSVSTLKIQRTERGDSAVYLCASSLTGDSGKTGELFFGEGSRLTVL.